The 21 T cell receptor beta chains below were found in one sample sequenced in a study of CD8 T cells in Susac syndrome. A quantity of about 0.45 to 1 ug RNA underwent reverse transcription using random hexamers. One entry per CDR3 protein results from TCRdb running MiXCR on the immunoSEQ multiplex PCR reads. The table lists roughly 160,000 distinct CDR3 sequences, approximately 96% of them singletons. Sequencing was carried out using CD4+ T cells from PBMCs. Source of these receptors: a human donor in good health.

The J gene is TRBJ1-1, the V gene TRBV20-1; D is perhaps TRBD1 (5 bases). The germline V gene encodes CDR1 DFQATT and CDR2 SNEGSKA (reference sequence). CDR3 length: 12 amino acids. The V end was cut by 5 bases, the J end by 2 bases, with 9 bases between. The CDR3 here is CSAGGGNTEAFF. The CDR3 DNA reads TGCAGTGCTGGTGGGGGAAACACTGAAGCTTTCTTT.

The chain recombines TRBV7-6 with TRBJ2-7; 9 bases fit TRBD1. This CDR3 is 15 amino acids long. Germline V CDR1 and CDR2: SGHVS, FNYEAQ. The V and J ends lost 1 base and 2 bases, in that order; junction bases with no gene match: 3. The CDR3 DNA reads as TGTGCCAGCAGCTTAGGCTGGACAGGGGCCTACGAGCAGTACTTC. As protein: CASSLGWTGAYEQYF.

This clonotype has just one count. The rearrangement uses TRBV11-1 and TRBJ2-5; no definite D call. Germline V CDR1 and CDR2: SGHAT, FQDESV (reference sequence). This CDR3 comprises 13 residues. V lost 5 bases to trimming and J lost 4 bases, with 11 bases between them. The chain's CDR3 is CASSLQYRETQYF. The CDR3 DNA sequence: TGTGCCAGCAGCCTACAGTATCGAGAGACCCAGTACTTC.

This chain connects TRBV5-6 to TRBJ2-5, with 7 bases lining up with TRBD2. CDR3 length: 15 residues. Germline V gives CDR1 SGHDT, CDR2 YYEEEE. V gave up 4 bases and J gave up 4 bases; unmatched junction bases: 10. The CDR3 is CASSRTGGGRETQYF. The CDR3, as DNA: TGTGCCAGCAGCCGGACGGGGGGAGGCCGAGAGACCCAGTACTTC.

This clonotype occurred a few times. J is TRBJ2-5 and V is TRBV6-1; possible D gene TRBD2, 6 bases. Between the trimmed V and J ends, which lost 7 bases and 2 bases, there was a span of 11 bases. The CDR3 extends over 13 amino acids. CDR1 and CDR2 from the germline V gene are MNHNS and SASEGT. CDR3 loop: CASTLAVQETQYF. The CDR3 DNA reads as TGTGCCAGCACCTTAGCGGTACAAGAGACCCAGTACTTC.

The chain is built from TRBV7-9 and TRBJ2-1, with D perhaps matching TRBD2 (5 bases). With 2 bases removed from V and 10 bases from J, the gap between germline ends came to 15 bases. CDR1 is SEHNR and CDR2 is FQNEAQ in the germline V gene (reference sequence). There are 14 residues in the CDR3. The CDR3 nucleotides are TGTGCCAGCAGCTTAAGCGGTGAAGTTCGGGAGCAGTTCTTC. Residues: CASSLSGEVREQFF.

The chain has TRBV3-1 and TRBJ2-1; TRBD1 aligns across 8 bases. The CDR3 loop spans 15 amino acids. Germline lookup yields CDR1 LGHDT and CDR2 YNNKEL (reference sequence). J was trimmed by 6 bases and V by 4 bases; bases with no gene match: 8. CDR3 region: CASSLLTGAANEQFF. The CDR3 coding sequence is TGTGCCAGCAGCCTCCTGACAGGGGCGGCCAATGAGCAGTTCTTC.

V usage is TRBV15 and J usage is TRBJ2-3; the D gene is possibly TRBD1 (5 bases). V was cut by 4 bases and J by 1 base, with 9 bases left in between. The length of the CDR3 is 14 residues. Germline V lookup: CDR1 LNHNV, CDR2 YYDKDF (reference sequence). The CDR3 region has the DNA TGTGCCACCAGCAAGGGGCCCGGCACAGATACGCAGTATTTT. Translated, it gives CATSKGPGTDTQYF.

The sample holds one count of this clonotype. The V call is TRBV7-9, the J call TRBJ2-5, with a weak D call TRBD1 (5 bases). This CDR3 comprises 14 residues. Trimming left V 0 bases short and J 3 bases short, with 8 bases between. Per the germline V gene, CDR1 is SEHNR and CDR2 is FQNEAQ (reference sequence). The CDR3 DNA reads as TGTGCCAGCAGCTTAGCAGGGGTTAAAGAGACCCAGTACTTC. Its translation is CASSLAGVKETQYF. The whole variable domain, filled in from reference TRBV7-9 and TRBJ2-5, reads DTGVSQNPRHKITKRGQNVTFRCDPISEHNRLYWYRQTLGQGPEFLTYFQNEAQLEKSRLLSDRFSAERPKGSFSTLEIQRTEQGDSAMYLCASSLAGVKETQYFGPGTRLLVL.

V usage is TRBV3-1 and J usage is TRBJ1-2; the D is unclear. Trimming cost V 0 bases and J 8 bases, with 10 bases left between them. Per the germline V gene, CDR1 is LGHDT and CDR2 is YNNKEL (reference sequence). This CDR3 contains 13 residues. Written as DNA, the CDR3 is TGTGCCAGCAGCCAAGATGTGGGAAGGGGCTACACCTTC. Amino acids: CASSQDVGRGYTF. Using reference TRBV3-1 and TRBJ1-2 for the parts outside the CDR3, the full variable domain is DTAVSQTPKYLVTQMGNDKSIKCEQNLGHDTMYWYKQDSKKFLKIMFSYNNKELIINETVPNRFSPKSPDKAHLNLHINSLELGDSAVYFCASSQDVGRGYTFGSGTRLTVV.

The rearrangement links TRBV3-1 to TRBJ1-2, with D possibly being TRBD1 (5 bases). CDR1 is LGHDT, CDR2 YNNKEL, per germline (reference sequence). This CDR3 has 17 residues. V shed 4 bases and J shed 6 bases, with 24 bases lying between them. CDR3 residues: CASSPRPGLMIEDGYTF. DNA for the CDR3: TGTGCCAGCAGCCCACGACCGGGACTGATGATAGAGGATGGCTACACCTTC.

The chain joins TRBV28 to TRBJ2-7, with D unresolved. Germline lookup yields CDR1 MDHEN and CDR2 SYDVKM. V dropped 6 bases and J dropped 9 bases, with 12 bases sitting between them. CDR3 length: 11 amino acids. Here the CDR3 reads CASSSDWRQYF. Written as DNA, the CDR3 is TGTGCCAGCAGCAGTGATTGGAGGCAGTACTTC.

The rearrangement joins TRBV6-2 or TRBV6-3 to TRBJ2-7; 9 bases map to TRBD2. The germline V gene has CDR1 MNHEY and CDR2 SVGEGT. J lost 2 bases, V lost 2 bases, and 4 bases had no gene match. This CDR3 region has 15 residues. CDR3 sequence: CASSYVSGSAYEQYF. The CDR3 DNA follows: TGTGCCAGCAGTTACGTTAGCGGGAGTGCCTACGAGCAGTACTTC.

This rearrangement joins TRBV29-1 to TRBJ1-6, with 8 bases identical to TRBD1. This CDR3 has 13 amino acids. Looked up from germline, CDR1 is SQVTM and CDR2 is ANQGSEA. The V gene end was trimmed by 6 bases and the J gene end by 7 bases; junction bases not matched to a gene: 5. The CDR3 sequence: CSVGQGPNSPLHF. CDR3 coding DNA: TGCAGCGTCGGACAGGGACCAAATTCACCCCTCCACTTT.

The table lists this clonotype with a count of one. This sequence joins TRBV20-1 and TRBJ2-5; no clear D. Germline CDR1 is DFQATT and CDR2 is SNEGSKA (reference sequence). The CDR3 consists of 10 residues. Trimming took 6 bases from V and 2 from J, leaving 4 bases between them. The CDR3 coding sequence is TGCAGTGCGTGGCAAGAGACCCAGTACTTC. Translated, it gives CSAWQETQYF.

The rearrangement links TRBV12-3 or TRBV12-4 to TRBJ1-1; D is uncertain. The CDR3 is 14 amino acids. V lost 3 bases and J 3 bases, leaving 11 bases between the germline ends. The CDR3 DNA sequence: TGTGCCAGCAGTTTGGCGTTGAGGGACACTGAAGCTTTCTTT. Its translation: CASSLALRDTEAFF.

The chain uses TRBV18 and TRBJ1-1, with D uncertain. Between the trimmed V and J ends, which lost 1 base and 1 base, there was a span of 4 bases. Germline-derived CDR1 and CDR2 are KGHSH and LQKENI. The CDR3 spans 13 residues. The CDR3 loop is CASSPQGNTEAFF. CDR3 nucleotide sequence: TGTGCCAGCTCACCACAGGGGAACACTGAAGCTTTCTTT.

This sequence joins TRBV6-1 and TRBJ2-6; 9 bases are a match to TRBD2. The CDR3 runs 18 residues. Germline trimming cut 0 bases from V and 0 bases from J; bases unmatched to any gene: 3. Germline V gene data show CDR1 as MNHNS and CDR2 as SASEGT. The DNA of the CDR3 is TGTGCCAGCAGTGAAGCGCGAGCGGGGGGCTCTGGGGCCAACGTCCTGACTTTC. Translation gives CASSEARAGGSGANVLTF.

The V and J genes are TRBV7-8 and TRBJ2-1, with 11 bases identical to TRBD2. The CDR3 length is 19 residues. Per the germline V gene, CDR1 is SGHVS and CDR2 is FQNEAQ. V trimming: 4 bases; J trimming: 7 bases; junction bases outside the gene matches: 18. The chain's CDR3 is CASSSTTAGGTSGRNEQFF. CDR3 sequence (DNA): TGTGCCAGCAGCTCCACAACCGCCGGTGGGACTAGCGGTAGGAATGAGCAGTTCTTC.

The chain has TRBV20-1 and TRBJ2-7; 7 bases match TRBD1. The CDR3 runs 14 residues. The ends lost 5 bases at V and 0 bases at J; junction bases unmatched: 7. Germline CDR1 is DFQATT and CDR2 is SNEGSKA (reference sequence). This CDR3 reads CSALRQGISYEQYF. The CDR3 nucleotides read TGCAGTGCTCTTCGACAGGGAATCTCCTACGAGCAGTACTTC.

This chain connects TRBV4-3 to TRBJ1-5, with D possibly matching TRBD1 (5 bases). The CDR3 runs 16 residues. V was shortened by 0 bases and J by 4 bases, with 13 bases between the two germline ends. CDR1 LGHNA and CDR2 YSLEER come from the germline V gene. The CDR3 coding sequence is TGCGCCAGCAGCCAAGAATGGGGGTTTGGGAATCAGCCCCAGCATTTT. The encoded protein is CASSQEWGFGNQPQHF.